The 27 T cell receptor beta chains listed next were all sequenced from one sample in a study of beta chain features in type 1 diabetes. These receptors have no known antigen. Regarding the study as a whole: Moderate but significant shortening of TCRB CDR3s was recorded in all four CD4+ subsets from Type 1 diabetes patients.

Expressed TCRB transcripts were sequenced because the isolated RNA had all been reverse transcribed beforehand. Some clones are missing from TCRdb's copy, which holds only in-frame ones; the method was immunoSEQ multiplex PCR. This sample has over 200,000 clones; approximately 11% occur once, and the top ten carry 0.017%. The sequenced sample was naive CD4+ T cells from blood. The receptors come from a man between 25 and 39 years old with type 1 diabetes.

The chain has TRBV14 and TRBJ1-2; possibly TRBD1 for D (5 bases). This CDR3 is built from 14 residues. Germline V lookup: CDR1 SGHDN, CDR2 FVKESK. The germline V and J ends were trimmed by 0 bases and 9 bases, with 14 bases remaining between them. CDR3 sequence reads: CASSQDFGGKSYTF. As DNA, the CDR3 is TGTGCCAGCAGCCAAGATTTCGGGGGGAAGAGCTACACCTTC.

The gene calls are TRBV7-9 and TRBJ2-5; 7 positions match TRBD2. This CDR3 has 15 residues. The ends lost 3 bases at V and 1 base at J; junction bases unmatched: 5. Per the germline V gene, CDR1 is SEHNR and CDR2 is FQNEAQ (reference sequence). CDR3 nucleotides: TGTGCCAGCAGCTTTGAGCTAGCGGTCCAAGAGACCCAGTACTTC. It codes for CASSFELAVQETQYF. Using reference TRBV7-9 and TRBJ2-5 for the parts outside the CDR3, the full variable domain is DTGVSQNPRHKITKRGQNVTFRCDPISEHNRLYWYRQTLGQGPEFLTYFQNEAQLEKSRLLSDRFSAERPKGSFSTLEIQRTEQGDSAMYLCASSFELAVQETQYFGPGTRLLVL.

The gene calls are TRBV4-2 and TRBJ2-1; TRBD2 agrees at 9 bases. V lost 3 bases and J lost 5; bases outside the gene matches: 5. CDR3 length: 15 amino acids. Germline CDR1 reads LGHNA; CDR2 reads YNFKEQ. The CDR3 protein is CASSHLAGANNEQFF. The DNA of the CDR3 is TGTGCCAGCAGCCACTTAGCGGGGGCCAACAATGAGCAGTTCTTC.

This clone showed up just a few times. The chain uses TRBV5-1 and TRBJ1-1, with D uncertain. V lost 1 base and J lost 3, with 13 bases in between. The CDR3 runs 15 residues. The germline V gene has CDR1 SGHRS and CDR2 YFSETQ. The CDR3 DNA reads TGCGCCAGCAGCTTGTGGGCGGGCCCGGACACTGAAGCTTTCTTT. This translates into CASSLWAGPDTEAFF.

There are a few counts of this clone. This chain joins TRBV18 and TRBJ2-1, with a tentative D call TRBD2 (5 bases). The CDR3 loop spans 14 amino acids. Germline CDR1 is KGHSH and CDR2 is LQKENI. V lost 5 bases and J lost 1, with 9 bases in between. The CDR3 region is CASSSERSYNEQFF. The CDR3 DNA sequence: TGTGCCAGCTCATCCGAGCGGTCCTACAATGAGCAGTTCTTC.

This sequence joins TRBV27 and TRBJ1-1, with D perhaps matching TRBD1 (5 bases). Germline V gene sequence: CDR1 MNHEY, CDR2 SMNVEV (reference sequence). With 5 bases removed from V and 5 bases from J, the gap between germline ends came to 21 bases. The CDR3 is 16 amino acids. The CDR3: CASSDGTVTGGTEAFF. The CDR3 DNA reads as TGTGCCAGCAGTGACGGGACCGTCACTGGAGGGACTGAAGCTTTCTTT.

This clone was found a few times. This chain connects TRBV19 to TRBJ1-2; TRBD1 matches at 10 bases. V was pared by 5 bases and J by 3 bases, with 12 bases of the junction left unmatched. CDR1 LNHDA and CDR2 SQIVND come from the germline V gene (reference sequence). The CDR3 is 17 amino acids. The CDR3 spells CASSYPGRQGADYGYTF. The CDR3 DNA reads as TGTGCCAGTAGTTACCCCGGACGACAGGGGGCTGACTATGGCTACACCTTC.

This clone was seen more than once but under ten times. The chain joins TRBV2 to TRBJ2-3; 8 bases line up with TRBD2. The CDR3 is made up of 15 amino acids. From germline, CDR1 is SNHLY and CDR2 FYNNEI. V was clipped by 7 bases and J by 6 bases; unmatched bases: 12. In nucleotides, the CDR3 is TGTGCCAGCAAGGTTTACAGCGGGGGATGGGATACGCAGTATTTT. Translated: CASKVYSGGWDTQYF.

This clone was counted only a few times. This chain uses TRBV29-1 with TRBJ1-1; D is uncertain. From germline, CDR1 is SQVTM and CDR2 ANQGSEA. The germline V and J ends were trimmed by 4 bases and 2 bases, with 14 bases remaining between them. This CDR3 has 14 residues. The CDR3: CSVGRKVSNTEAFF. Written as DNA, the CDR3 is TGCAGCGTTGGGAGGAAAGTTTCTAACACTGAAGCTTTCTTT.

This clone was counted only a few times. J is TRBJ1-6 and V is TRBV7-9, with 7 bases fitting TRBD1. Germline CDR1 and CDR2: SEHNR and FQNEAQ (reference sequence). The trim removed 5 bases at V and 10 bases at J, leaving 2 bases unmatched. The CDR3 length is 12 residues. CDR3 coding DNA: TGTGCCAGCAGCCCACAGGGGTCACCCCTCCACTTT. As protein: CASSPQGSPLHF.

The chain combines TRBV14 with TRBJ1-1, with 7 bases aligning to TRBD1. CDR1 is SGHDN and CDR2 is FVKESK in the germline V gene. Trimming removed 4 bases from V and 13 bases from J; junction bases left unmatched: 9. The length of the CDR3 is 12 residues. CDR3 nucleotides: TGTGCCAGCAGCCTTGGGGACAGTGGTAGTTTCTTT. Its translation is CASSLGDSGSFF.

This clone was counted a few times. The chain joins TRBV11-2 to TRBJ2-1; possibly TRBD2 for D (6 bases). CDR3 length equals 14 residues. V shed 3 bases and J shed 7 bases, with 13 bases lying between them. CDR1 is SGHAT and CDR2 is FQNNGV in the germline V gene. The CDR3 bases are TGTGCCAGCAGCTTCGGCGGGGTCGGTAATGAGCAGTTCTTC. Amino acids: CASSFGGVGNEQFF. Drawing the rest from reference TRBV11-2 and TRBJ2-1, the complete variable domain is EAGVAQSPRYKIIEKRQSVAFWCNPISGHATLYWYQQILGQGPKLLIQFQNNGVVDDSQLPKDRFSAERLKGVDSTLKIQPAKLEDSAVYLCASSFGGVGNEQFFGPGTRLTVL.

The genes are TRBV30 and TRBJ1-4; the D is unclear. V shed 1 base and J shed 8 bases, with 14 bases lying between them. Germline V lookup: CDR1 GTSNPN, CDR2 SVGIG (reference sequence). The CDR3 has 14 residues. CDR3 loop: CAWSEPPSPEKLFF. CDR3 nucleotide sequence: TGTGCCTGGAGTGAGCCACCATCCCCGGAAAAACTGTTTTTT.

The chain recombines TRBV10-3 with TRBJ2-7; 8 nucleotides match TRBD1. The CDR3 contains 14 residues. V lost 10 bases, J lost 0 bases, and 8 bases stayed unmatched. Germline V gives CDR1 ENHRY, CDR2 SYGVKD. The CDR3 coding sequence is TGTGCCAGTGGACAGGGACTTAGCTCCTACGAGCAGTACTTC. This translates into CASGQGLSSYEQYF.

This chain joins TRBV6-5 and TRBJ2-7, with D possibly matching TRBD1 (6 bases). This CDR3 is built from 14 residues. Germline values: CDR1 MNHEY, CDR2 SVGAGI. V was shortened by 7 bases and J by 1 base, with 14 bases between the two germline ends. For the CDR3, the DNA is TGTGCCAGCACCCGCTTCGGACAGTCCTACGAGCAGTACTTC. Translation: CASTRFGQSYEQYF.

This clone was counted a few times. V is TRBV5-1 and J is TRBJ2-5; 7 bases agree with TRBD1. The CDR3 runs 14 residues. J was trimmed by 2 bases and V by 4 bases; bases with no gene match: 5. The germline gives CDR1 SGHRS, CDR2 YFSETQ. The CDR3 reads CASSSGTAQETQYF. DNA of the CDR3: TGCGCCAGCAGCAGTGGGACAGCTCAAGAGACCCAGTACTTC. The whole variable domain, remainder taken from reference TRBV5-1 and TRBJ2-5, is KAGVTQTPRYLIKTRGQQVTLSCSPISGHRSVSWYQQTPGQGLQFLFEYFSETQRNKGNFPGRFSGRQFSNSRSEMNVSTLELGDSALYLCASSSGTAQETQYFGPGTRLLVL.

The CDR3 protein is CASTDYPNTGELFF. The CDR3 DNA reads as TGCGCCAGCACAGACTACCCGAACACCGGGGAGCTGTTTTTT. This sequence joins TRBV5-1 and TRBJ2-2; maybe TRBD2 (5 bases). CDR3 length: 14 amino acids. Germline lookup yields CDR1 SGHRS and CDR2 YFSETQ. Between the trimmed V and J ends, which lost 6 bases and 0 bases, there was a span of 9 bases.

The chain combines TRBV29-1 with TRBJ1-1; the D is unclear. The CDR3 loop spans 15 amino acids. The germline V and J ends were trimmed by 1 base and 0 bases, with 12 bases remaining between them. The germline V gene has CDR1 SQVTM and CDR2 ANQGSEA. CDR3 protein: CSVEVFPDMNTEAFF. CDR3 sequence (DNA): TGCAGCGTTGAAGTGTTTCCAGATATGAACACTGAAGCTTTCTTT.

This clone was seen only a few times. This chain joins TRBV11-2 and TRBJ2-5; TRBD2 matches at 7 bases. This CDR3 contains 16 residues. Germline V gives CDR1 SGHAT, CDR2 FQNNGV. V gave up 1 base and J gave up 5 bases; unmatched junction bases: 10. Written as DNA, the CDR3 is TGTGCCAGCAGCTTAGGAGCGGGGCCGAGGGCGGAGACCCAGTACTTC. Encoded protein: CASSLGAGPRAETQYF.

This clone has a handful of counts. At the DNA level, this CDR3 is encoded by other sequences in the same sample as well. This chain uses TRBV19 with TRBJ1-2, with D unresolved. Trimming pared 6 bases from V and 2 bases from J, leaving 7 bases between. The CDR3 extends over 12 amino acids. Germline V gene lookup returns CDR1 LNHDA and CDR2 SQIVND (reference sequence). In DNA form, the CDR3 reads TGTGCCAGTAGAACGGGGAACTATGGCTACACCTTC. Encoded protein: CASRTGNYGYTF.

This clone was picked up a small number of times. The genes are TRBV4-1 and TRBJ2-7, with D perhaps matching TRBD2 (6 bases). CDR1 and CDR2 (germline): MGHRA, YSYEKL. Trimming pared 2 bases from V and 7 bases from J, leaving 18 bases between. The length of the CDR3 is 15 residues. CDR3 region: CASSQNPTLAGEQYF. The CDR3 coding sequence is TGCGCCAGCAGCCAAAACCCGACACTCGCGGGGGAGCAGTACTTC.

This clone was counted only a few times. The chain employs TRBV4-3 and TRBJ1-6, with D perhaps matching TRBD1 (5 bases). The CDR3 loop spans 16 amino acids. Germline V gives CDR1 LGHNA, CDR2 YSLEER. V was cut by 3 bases and J by 7 bases, with 16 bases left in between. CDR3 amino acids: CASSQAIGTTNSPLHF. For the CDR3, the DNA is TGCGCCAGCAGCCAGGCTATCGGGACTACAAATTCACCCCTCCACTTT.

This clone was picked up a small number of times. The chain recombines TRBV6-1 with TRBJ2-5; D perhaps matches TRBD1 (5 bases). Germline V gene lookup returns CDR1 MNHNS and CDR2 SASEGT. Trimming stripped 1 base from V and 5 bases from J, with 11 bases between. The length of the CDR3 is 14 residues. The CDR3 sequence is CASSEDRQWETQYF. The CDR3 nucleotides read TGTGCCAGCAGTGAAGATAGACAGTGGGAGACCCAGTACTTC.

The CDR3 here is CASSLGGRDTDTQYF. The CDR3 nucleotides are TGTGCCAGCAGCTTAGGCGGCAGGGACACAGATACGCAGTATTTT. This chain uses TRBV7-8 with TRBJ2-3, with D possibly TRBD1 on 5 matching bases. Germline CDR1 is SGHVS and CDR2 is FQNEAQ. The V and J ends lost 1 base and 2 bases respectively, with 10 bases between them. This CDR3 comprises 15 residues.

This clone has just a few counts. The genes are TRBV5-4 and TRBJ1-2, with D perhaps matching TRBD1 (6 bases). From germline, CDR1 is SGHNT and CDR2 YYREEE (reference sequence). This CDR3 spans 13 amino acids. The ends were cut back, 1 base at V and 5 bases at J, with 9 bases in the middle. The CDR3 loop reads CASSLNTGYGYTF. The CDR3 DNA reads TGTGCCAGCAGCTTGAACACAGGGTATGGCTACACCTTC.

The V and J genes are TRBV29-1 and TRBJ1-1, with D possibly being TRBD1 (5 bases). Germline loops: CDR1 SQVTM, CDR2 ANQGSEA. V lost 4 bases and J 4 bases, leaving 16 bases between the germline ends. This CDR3 spans 14 amino acids. The DNA of the CDR3 is TGCAGCGTTGTGGTCAGGGCGAGAGGCACTGAAGCTTTCTTT. Translated, it gives CSVVVRARGTEAFF.

The chain uses TRBV4-1 and TRBJ1-2; TRBD1 matches at 7 bases. The CDR3 runs 13 residues. V lost 3 bases, J lost 7 bases, and 5 bases stayed unmatched. CDR1 and CDR2 (germline): MGHRA, YSYEKL. The CDR3 DNA reads as TGCGCCAGCAGCCATACAGGGGTGCCTGGCTACACCTTC. It is translated as CASSHTGVPGYTF.